This entry lists 11 T cell receptor beta chains sequenced from one sample in a study of T cell responses to AZD1222 COVID-19 vaccine. Produced via immunoSEQ multiplex PCR; TCRdb's table is partial and in-frame only. This table holds some 150,000 clones, approximately 88% found once. The starting material was peripheral blood, obtained 28 days after the second dose of the MenACWY control vaccine. Receptors were obtained from an adult who received the MenACWY meningococcal vaccine as a control.

The chain links TRBV18 to TRBJ1-2; D gene unclear. Germline V gene lookup returns CDR1 KGHSH and CDR2 LQKENI. This CDR3 region has 14 residues. V dropped 4 bases and J dropped 2 bases, with 11 bases sitting between them. The CDR3 loop reads CASSRQASNYGYTF. The CDR3 DNA is TGTGCCAGCTCACGCCAGGCCTCCAACTATGGCTACACCTTC.

This chain joins TRBV6-1 and TRBJ1-5; D remains unclear. V lost 3 bases to trimming and J lost 5 bases, with 17 bases between them. The CDR3 extends over 16 amino acids. Germline CDR1 reads MNHNS; CDR2 reads SASEGT. The CDR3 reads CASSESGSLGDQPQHF. The CDR3 DNA follows: TGTGCCAGCAGTGAGTCCGGGTCCCTTGGTGATCAGCCCCAGCATTTT.

The chain is built from TRBV7-3 and TRBJ1-1, with no clear D. In germline, CDR1 is SGHTA, CDR2 FQGTGA. The germline V and J ends were trimmed by 0 bases and 3 bases, with 11 bases remaining between them. The CDR3 totals 15 residues. The CDR3 loop reads CASSLTRGSDTEAFF. CDR3 DNA sequence: TGTGCCAGCAGCTTAACGCGAGGGTCTGACACTGAAGCTTTCTTT.

This clone appeared once. The CDR3 nucleotides read TGTGCCAGCTCACGAGACAGCTCCACCGGGGAGCTGTTTTTT. Translating gives CASSRDSSTGELFF. The chain employs TRBV18 and TRBJ2-2; possible D gene TRBD1, 5 bases. Germline-derived CDR1 and CDR2 are KGHSH and LQKENI. V was cut by 4 bases and J by 4 bases, with 10 bases left in between. The CDR3 runs to 14 residues. The variable domain in full, with the rest retrieved from reference TRBV18 and TRBJ2-2, is NAGVMQNPRHLVRRRGQEARLRCSPMKGHSHVYWYRQLPEEGLKFMVYLQKENIIDESGMPKERFSAEFPKEGPSILRIQQVVRGDSAAYFCASSRDSSTGELFFGEGSRLTVL.

The CDR3 DNA is TGTGCCAGCGGTGGAGGGTCCTCTGGGGCCAACGTCCTGACTTTC. Translation gives CASGGGSSGANVLTF. The chain employs TRBV7-3 and TRBJ2-6; TRBD2 might be the D (6 bases). Germline CDR1 SGHTA, CDR2 FQGTGA. The CDR3 has 15 residues. The V end lost 8 bases, the J end lost 0 bases, and 11 bases lay between the germline ends.

The rearrangement uses TRBV6-6 and TRBJ1-1, with unresolved D. Germline V gene data show CDR1 as MNHNY and CDR2 as SVGAGI (reference sequence). V dropped 11 bases and J dropped 8 bases, with 9 bases sitting between them. CDR3 size: 9 residues. CDR3 DNA: TGTGCCGCCGGGGTAGAAGCTTTCTTT. Protein product: CAAGVEAFF.

This clone appeared a few times. CDR3 in DNA: TGTGCCAGCAGCCCCTCTGGGGGTTTCAATGAGCAGTTCTTC. It translates to CASSPSGGFNEQFF. The genes are TRBV7-2 and TRBJ2-1, with D possibly called TRBD1 or TRBD2 (5 bases each). The CDR3 runs to 14 residues. Trimming left V 5 bases short and J 6 bases short, with 14 bases between. In germline, CDR1 is SGHTA, CDR2 FQGNSA.

The J gene is TRBJ2-3, the V gene TRBV29-1, with 12 bases fitting TRBD2. Per the germline V gene, CDR1 is SQVTM and CDR2 is ANQGSEA. The junction had 2 bases not matched to a gene; V was cut back by 4 bases and J by 0 bases. This CDR3 spans 15 amino acids. The CDR3 DNA is TGCAGCGTTGCCGGACTAGCGGGGAGCACAGATACGCAGTATTTT. Its protein is CSVAGLAGSTDTQYF.

The rearrangement joins TRBV6-5 to TRBJ1-1; D gene uncertain. Trimming left V 7 bases short and J 4 bases short, with 13 bases between. The CDR3 runs to 13 residues. Germline V gene lookup returns CDR1 MNHEY and CDR2 SVGAGI. In DNA, the CDR3 is TGTGCCAGCATAGCCCCCGCGGGCACTGAAGCTTTCTTT. Translated, it gives CASIAPAGTEAFF.

V gene TRBV18 combines with J gene TRBJ1-2; D is unclear. From germline, CDR1 is KGHSH and CDR2 LQKENI. V lost 1 base, J lost 0 bases, and 9 bases lay in between. CDR3 length: 15 residues. CDR3 in amino acids: CASSPRPEANYGYTF. The CDR3 DNA is TGTGCCAGCTCACCACGGCCGGAAGCTAACTATGGCTACACCTTC.

The V and J genes are TRBV7-9 and TRBJ1-2; TRBD1 is a possible D gene (5 bases). CDR1 and CDR2 (germline): SEHNR, FQNEAQ (reference sequence). The CDR3 totals 13 residues. With 8 bases removed from V and 8 bases from J, the gap between germline ends came to 18 bases. The CDR3 loop is CASGWGAKGGYTF. The CDR3 DNA is TGTGCCAGCGGGTGGGGCGCGAAGGGAGGCTACACCTTC.